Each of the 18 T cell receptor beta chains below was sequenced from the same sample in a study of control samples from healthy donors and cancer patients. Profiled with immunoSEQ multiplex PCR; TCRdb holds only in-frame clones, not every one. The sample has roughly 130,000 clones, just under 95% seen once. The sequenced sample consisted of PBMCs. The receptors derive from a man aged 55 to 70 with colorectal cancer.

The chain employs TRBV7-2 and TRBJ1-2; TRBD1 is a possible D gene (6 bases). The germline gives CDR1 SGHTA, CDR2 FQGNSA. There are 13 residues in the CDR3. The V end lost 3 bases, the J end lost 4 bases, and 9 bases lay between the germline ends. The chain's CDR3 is CASSLGAPYGYTF. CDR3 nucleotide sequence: TGTGCCAGCAGCTTGGGGGCCCCCTATGGCTACACCTTC.

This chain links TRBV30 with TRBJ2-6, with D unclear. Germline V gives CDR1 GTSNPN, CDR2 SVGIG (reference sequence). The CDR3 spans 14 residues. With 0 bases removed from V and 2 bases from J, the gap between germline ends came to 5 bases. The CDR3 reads CAWSVGPGANVLTF. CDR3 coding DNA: TGTGCCTGGAGTGTAGGGCCTGGGGCCAACGTCCTGACTTTC.

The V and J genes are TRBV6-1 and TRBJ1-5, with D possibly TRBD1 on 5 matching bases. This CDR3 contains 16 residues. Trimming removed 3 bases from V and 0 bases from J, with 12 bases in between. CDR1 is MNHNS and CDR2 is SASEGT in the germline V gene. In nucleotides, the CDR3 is TGTGCCAGCAGTGATAGGGGAGCCTATAGCAATCAGCCCCAGCATTTT. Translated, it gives CASSDRGAYSNQPQHF.

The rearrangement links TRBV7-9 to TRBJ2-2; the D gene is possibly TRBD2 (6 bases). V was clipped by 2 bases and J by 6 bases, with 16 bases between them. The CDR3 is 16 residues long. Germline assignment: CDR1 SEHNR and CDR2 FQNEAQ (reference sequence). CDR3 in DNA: TGTGCCAGCAGCTTAAAGGAGGGGACCTACCCCGGGGAGCTGTTTTTT. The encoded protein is CASSLKEGTYPGELFF.

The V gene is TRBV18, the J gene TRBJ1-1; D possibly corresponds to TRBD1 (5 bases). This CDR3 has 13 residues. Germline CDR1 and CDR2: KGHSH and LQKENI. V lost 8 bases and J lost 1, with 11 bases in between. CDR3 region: CASGGRQNTEAFF. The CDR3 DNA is TGTGCCAGCGGGGGTCGACAGAACACTGAAGCTTTCTTT.

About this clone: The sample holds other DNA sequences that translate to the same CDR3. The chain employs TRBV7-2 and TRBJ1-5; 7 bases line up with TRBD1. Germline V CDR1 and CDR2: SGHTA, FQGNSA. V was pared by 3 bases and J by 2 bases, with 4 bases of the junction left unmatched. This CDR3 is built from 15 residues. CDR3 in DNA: TGTGCCAGCAGCTTGCGGCAGGGGGGCAATCAGCCCCAGCATTTT. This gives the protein CASSLRQGGNQPQHF.

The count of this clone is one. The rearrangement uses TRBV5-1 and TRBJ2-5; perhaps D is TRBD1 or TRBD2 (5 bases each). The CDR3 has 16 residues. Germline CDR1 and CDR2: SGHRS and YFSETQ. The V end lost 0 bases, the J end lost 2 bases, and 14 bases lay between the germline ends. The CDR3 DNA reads TGCGCCAGCAGCTTGGCCGGGGCCGCCCATCAAGAGACCCAGTACTTC. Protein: CASSLAGAAHQETQYF.

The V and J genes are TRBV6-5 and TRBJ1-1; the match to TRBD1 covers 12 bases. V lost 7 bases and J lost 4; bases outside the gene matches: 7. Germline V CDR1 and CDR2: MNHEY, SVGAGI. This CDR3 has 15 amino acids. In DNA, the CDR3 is TGTGCCAGCATCTGGGGGACAGGGGGCGGCACTGAAGCTTTCTTT. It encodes CASIWGTGGGTEAFF.

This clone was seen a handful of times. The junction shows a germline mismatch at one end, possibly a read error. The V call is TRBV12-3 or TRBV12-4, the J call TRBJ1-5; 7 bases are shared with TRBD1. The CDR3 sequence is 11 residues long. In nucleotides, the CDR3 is TGTGCCAGCAGCAAGGGACAGCTCCAGCATTTT. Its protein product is CASSKGQLQHF.

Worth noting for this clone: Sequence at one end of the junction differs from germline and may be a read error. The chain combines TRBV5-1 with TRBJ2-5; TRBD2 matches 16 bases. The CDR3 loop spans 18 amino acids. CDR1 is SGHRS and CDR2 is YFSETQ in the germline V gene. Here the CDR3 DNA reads TGCGCCCGCAGCCTTGGGACTAGCGGGGGGGCCGGGCAAGAGACCCAGTACTTC. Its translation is CARSLGTSGGAGQETQYF.

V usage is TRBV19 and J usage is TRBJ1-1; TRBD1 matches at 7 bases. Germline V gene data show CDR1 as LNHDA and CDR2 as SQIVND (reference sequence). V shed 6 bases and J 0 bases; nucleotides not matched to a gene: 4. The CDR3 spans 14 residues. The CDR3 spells CASRSGTVNTEAFF. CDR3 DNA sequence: TGTGCCAGTAGGTCCGGGACAGTGAACACTGAAGCTTTCTTT. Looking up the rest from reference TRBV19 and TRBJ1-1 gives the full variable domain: DGGITQSPKYLFRKEGQNVTLSCEQNLNHDAMYWYRQDPGQGLRLIYYSQIVNDFQKGDIAEGYSVSREKKESFPLTVTSAQKNPTAFYLCASRSGTVNTEAFFGQGTRLTVV.

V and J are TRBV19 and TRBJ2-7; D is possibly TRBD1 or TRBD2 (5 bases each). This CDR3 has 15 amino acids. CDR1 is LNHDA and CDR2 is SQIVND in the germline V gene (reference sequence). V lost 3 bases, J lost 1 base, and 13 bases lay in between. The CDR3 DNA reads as TGTGCCAGTAGTATCCGGGACGTAGGATCCTACGAGCAGTACTTC. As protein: CASSIRDVGSYEQYF.

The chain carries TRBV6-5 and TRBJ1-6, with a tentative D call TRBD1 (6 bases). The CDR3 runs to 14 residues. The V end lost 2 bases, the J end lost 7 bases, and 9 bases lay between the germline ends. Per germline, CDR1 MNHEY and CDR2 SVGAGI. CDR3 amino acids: CASSYGGLNSPLHF. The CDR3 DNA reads TGTGCCAGCAGTTACGGGGGGCTGAATTCACCCCTCCACTTT.

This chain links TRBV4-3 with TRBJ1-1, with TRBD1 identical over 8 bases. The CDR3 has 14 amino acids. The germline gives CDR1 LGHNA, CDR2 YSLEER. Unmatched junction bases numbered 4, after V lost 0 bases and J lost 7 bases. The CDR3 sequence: CASSQDQGAGEAFF. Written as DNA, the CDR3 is TGCGCCAGCAGCCAAGACCAGGGGGCAGGTGAAGCTTTCTTT.

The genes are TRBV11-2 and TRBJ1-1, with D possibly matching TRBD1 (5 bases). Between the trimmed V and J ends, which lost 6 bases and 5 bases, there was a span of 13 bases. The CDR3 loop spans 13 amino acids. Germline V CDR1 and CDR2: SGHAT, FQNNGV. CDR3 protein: CASRGPKRTEAFF. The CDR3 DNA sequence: TGTGCCAGCAGGGGGCCCAAGAGGACTGAAGCTTTCTTT.

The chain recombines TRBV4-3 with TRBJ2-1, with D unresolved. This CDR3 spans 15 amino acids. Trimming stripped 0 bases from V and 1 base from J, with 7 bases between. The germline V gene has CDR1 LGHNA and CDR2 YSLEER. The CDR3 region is CASSQDGTSYNEQFF. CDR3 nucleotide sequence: TGCGCCAGCAGCCAAGATGGTACGTCCTACAATGAGCAGTTCTTC.

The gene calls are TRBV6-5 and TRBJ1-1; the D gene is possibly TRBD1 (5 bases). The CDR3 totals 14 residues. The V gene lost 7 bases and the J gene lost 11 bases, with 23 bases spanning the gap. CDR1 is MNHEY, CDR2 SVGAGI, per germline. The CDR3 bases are TGTGCCAGCATCCCGGGGGGGACCGTCACCGAGGCTTTCTTT. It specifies CASIPGGTVTEAFF.

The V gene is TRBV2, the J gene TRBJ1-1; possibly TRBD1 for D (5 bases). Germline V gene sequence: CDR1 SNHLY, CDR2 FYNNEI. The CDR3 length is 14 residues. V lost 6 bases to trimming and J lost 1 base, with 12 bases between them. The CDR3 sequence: CASSALQGNTEAFF. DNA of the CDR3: TGTGCCAGCAGCGCCCTTCAGGGGAACACTGAAGCTTTCTTT.